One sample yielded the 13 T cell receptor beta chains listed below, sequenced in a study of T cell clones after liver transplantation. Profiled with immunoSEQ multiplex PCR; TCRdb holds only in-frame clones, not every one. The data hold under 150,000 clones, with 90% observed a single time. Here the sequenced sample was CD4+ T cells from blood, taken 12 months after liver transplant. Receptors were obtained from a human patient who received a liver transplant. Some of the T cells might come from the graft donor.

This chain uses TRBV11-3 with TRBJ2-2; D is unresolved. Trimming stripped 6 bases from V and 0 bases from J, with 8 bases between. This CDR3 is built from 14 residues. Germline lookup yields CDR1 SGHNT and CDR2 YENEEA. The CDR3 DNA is TGTGCCAGCAGAGGCAGTGCGAACACCGGGGAGCTGTTTTTT. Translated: CASRGSANTGELFF.

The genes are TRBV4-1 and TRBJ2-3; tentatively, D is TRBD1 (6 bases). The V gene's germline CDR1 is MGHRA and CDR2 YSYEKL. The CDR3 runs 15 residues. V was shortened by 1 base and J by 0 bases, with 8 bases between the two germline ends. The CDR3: CASSQGTASTDTQYF. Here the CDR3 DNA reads TGCGCCAGCAGCCAAGGGACAGCTAGCACAGATACGCAGTATTTT.

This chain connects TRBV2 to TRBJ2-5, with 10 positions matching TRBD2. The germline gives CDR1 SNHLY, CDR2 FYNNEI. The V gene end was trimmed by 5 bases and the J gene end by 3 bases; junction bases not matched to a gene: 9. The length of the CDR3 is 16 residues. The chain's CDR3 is CASSPDRLAGKETQYF. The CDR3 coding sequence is TGTGCCAGCAGTCCTGACCGACTAGCGGGCAAAGAGACCCAGTACTTC.

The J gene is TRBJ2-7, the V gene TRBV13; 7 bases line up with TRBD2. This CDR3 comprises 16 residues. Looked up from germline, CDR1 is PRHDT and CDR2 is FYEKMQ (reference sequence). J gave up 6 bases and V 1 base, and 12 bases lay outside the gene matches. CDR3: CASSLARTSRYSEQYF. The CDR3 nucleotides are TGTGCCAGCAGCTTAGCACGGACTAGTCGTTATAGCGAGCAGTACTTC.

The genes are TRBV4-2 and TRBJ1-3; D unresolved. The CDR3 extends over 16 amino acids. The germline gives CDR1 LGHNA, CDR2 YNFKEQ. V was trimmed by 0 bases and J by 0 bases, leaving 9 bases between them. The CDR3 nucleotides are TGTGCCAGCAGCCAAGATCTTGCGGGCTCTGGAAACACCATATATTTT. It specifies CASSQDLAGSGNTIYF.

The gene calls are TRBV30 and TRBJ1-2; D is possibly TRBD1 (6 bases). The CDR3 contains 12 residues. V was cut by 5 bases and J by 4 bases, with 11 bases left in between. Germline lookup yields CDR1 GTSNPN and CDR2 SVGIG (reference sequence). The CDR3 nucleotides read TGTGCCTGGGTACAGGGTGGCTATGGCTACACCTTC. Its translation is CAWVQGGYGYTF.

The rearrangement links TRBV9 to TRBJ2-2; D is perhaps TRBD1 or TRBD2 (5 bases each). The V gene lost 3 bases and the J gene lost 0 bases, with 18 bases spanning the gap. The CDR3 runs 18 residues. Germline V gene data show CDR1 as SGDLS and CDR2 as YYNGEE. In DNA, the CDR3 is TGTGCCAGCAGCGGCGTCACTTCCGGGACCACGAACACCGGGGAGCTGTTTTTT. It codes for CASSGVTSGTTNTGELFF.

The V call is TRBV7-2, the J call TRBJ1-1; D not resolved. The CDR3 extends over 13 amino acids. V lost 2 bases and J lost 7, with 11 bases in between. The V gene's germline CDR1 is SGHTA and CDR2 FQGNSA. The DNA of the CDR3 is TGTGCCAGCAGCTTAACTTCGGGGTTTGAAGCTTTCTTT. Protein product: CASSLTSGFEAFF.

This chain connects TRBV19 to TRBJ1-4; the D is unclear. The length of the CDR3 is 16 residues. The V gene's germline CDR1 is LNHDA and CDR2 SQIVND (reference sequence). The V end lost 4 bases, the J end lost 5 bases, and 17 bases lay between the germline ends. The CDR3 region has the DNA TGTGCCAGTAGTAGTATCCGTAGAATTAGGAATGAAAAACTGTTTTTT. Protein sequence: CASSSIRRIRNEKLFF.

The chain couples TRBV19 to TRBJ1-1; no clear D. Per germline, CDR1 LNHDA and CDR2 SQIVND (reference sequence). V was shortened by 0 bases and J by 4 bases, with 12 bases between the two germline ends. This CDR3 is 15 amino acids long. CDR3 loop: CASSIDQTHGTEAFF. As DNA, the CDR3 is TGTGCCAGTAGTATAGATCAAACCCACGGCACTGAAGCTTTCTTT.

This CDR3 reads CASSLINRGDYGYTF. The CDR3 DNA follows: TGCGCCAGCAGCCTCATTAACAGAGGAGACTATGGCTACACCTTC. The rearrangement links TRBV4-1 to TRBJ1-2, with D hard to call. This CDR3 is 15 amino acids long. The germline CDR1 and CDR2 sequences are MGHRA and YSYEKL. Trimming pared 4 bases from V and 3 bases from J, leaving 15 bases between.

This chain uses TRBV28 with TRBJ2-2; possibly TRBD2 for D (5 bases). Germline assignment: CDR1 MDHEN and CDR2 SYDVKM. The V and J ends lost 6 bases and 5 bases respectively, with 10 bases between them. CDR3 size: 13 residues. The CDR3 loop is CASSQTSTGELFF. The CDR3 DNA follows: TGTGCCAGCAGCCAAACTAGTACCGGGGAGCTGTTTTTT. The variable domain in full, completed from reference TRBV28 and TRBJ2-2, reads DVKVTQSSRYLVKRTGEKVFLECVQDMDHENMFWYRQDPGLGLRLIYFSYDVKMKEKGDIPEGYSVSREKKERFSLILESASTNQTSMYLCASSQTSTGELFFGEGSRLTVL.

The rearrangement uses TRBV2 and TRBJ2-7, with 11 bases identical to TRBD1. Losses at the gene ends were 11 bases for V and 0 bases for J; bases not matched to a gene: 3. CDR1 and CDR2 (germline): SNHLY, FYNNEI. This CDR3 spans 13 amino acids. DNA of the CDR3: TGTGCCGGGGGGACAGGGGGCTCCTACGAGCAGTACTTC. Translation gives CAGGTGGSYEQYF. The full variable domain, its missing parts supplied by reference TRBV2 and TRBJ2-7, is EPEVTQTPSHQVTQMGQEVILRCVPISNHLYFYWYRQILGQKVEFLVSFYNNEISEKSEIFDDQFSVERPDGSNFTLKIRSTKLEDSAMYFCAGGTGGSYEQYFGPGTRLTVT.